This paragraph reports one TCR beta chain. The sample comes from a study of blood T cell repertoires in COVID-19. Study-wide background: Acute and convalescent COVID-19 specimens originated in the United States, Italy and Spain. PBMCs, B-cell-depleted T cells, or T cells were the source of the cDNA or gDNA that made up the material.

Authors' analysis steps: It was from reference gene primer amplification that nucleated cell counts were estimated. Profiling relied on immunoSEQ multiplex PCR, and the TCRdb table lists in-frame clones only, not all of them. V and J calls and clone size are as listed in that table; D and trimming were resolved from the DNA. The sample consists of around 97,000 clones, about 80% of them appearing once. The CDR3 covers 15 residues. The ends lost 0 bases at V and 2 bases at J; junction bases unmatched: 2. In germline, CDR1 is SQVTM, CDR2 ANQGSEA. This TCR came from a human donor in a cohort sampled during active or convalescent COVID-19. Sequencing was carried out using peripheral blood. The gene calls are TRBV29-1 and TRBJ2-3, with 10 bases aligning to TRBD2. CDR3: CSVEESGGATDTQYF. DNA of the CDR3: TGCAGCGTTGAAGAGAGCGGGGGGGCCACAGATACGCAGTATTTT.